A single sample gave rise to the 20 T cell receptor beta chains below, sequenced in a study of shared clonotypes between healthy human individuals. Sequenced by immunoSEQ multiplex PCR; TCRdb stores in-frame clones only, minus some. The sample includes 2 million to 2.5 million clones, over 85% of them seen just once. Specimen: naive CD4+ T cells from PBMCs. Subset reported: CD45RA+ positively selected. These receptors were collected from a man younger than 35 in good health. Some clones in this sample may be carry-over from other donors' samples.

The V and J genes are TRBV5-8 and TRBJ2-7; no firm D call. In germline, CDR1 is SGHTS, CDR2 YDEGEE. V lost 2 bases and J lost 5, with 8 bases in between. CDR3 size: 12 residues. The CDR3 protein is CASSLERNEQYF. The CDR3 DNA sequence: TGTGCCAGCAGCTTAGAACGTAACGAGCAGTACTTC.

The rearrangement joins TRBV2 to TRBJ2-7; the D gene is possibly TRBD2 (7 bases). CDR3 size: 13 residues. Germline V gene data show CDR1 as SNHLY and CDR2 as FYNNEI. Trimming removed 5 bases from V and 6 bases from J, with 14 bases in between. The CDR3 reads CASSPGGAGEQYF. As DNA, the CDR3 is TGTGCCAGCAGTCCTGGGGGGGCGGGCGAGCAGTACTTC.

V gene TRBV7-2 combines with J gene TRBJ1-2; 7 bases align to TRBD1. Germline values: CDR1 SGHTA, CDR2 FQGNSA. This CDR3 comprises 15 residues. The V gene end was trimmed by 5 bases and the J gene end by 5 bases; junction bases not matched to a gene: 11. The CDR3 DNA is TGTGCCAGCAGCCGCGGGACAGATCGCACGTATGGCTACACCTTC. Translation gives CASSRGTDRTYGYTF. The complete variable domain, with remaining parts taken from reference TRBV7-2 and TRBJ1-2, reads GAGVSQSPSNKVTEKGKDVELRCDPISGHTALYWYRQSLGQGLEFLIYFQGNSAPDKSGLPSDRFSAERTGGSVSTLTIQRTQQEDSAVYLCASSRGTDRTYGYTFGSGTRLTVV.

This chain connects TRBV11-3 to TRBJ2-7, with TRBD2 matching 11 bases. The J segment lost 6 bases and the V segment lost 3 bases, leaving 13 bases of the junction unmatched. The CDR3 is made up of 17 amino acids. Germline V lookup: CDR1 SGHNT, CDR2 YENEEA. CDR3 DNA sequence: TGTGCCAGCAGCTTGGTAGCGGGAGGGGAGTTGAACGGCGAGCAGTACTTC. Residues: CASSLVAGGELNGEQYF.

This clone was counted a single time. This sequence joins TRBV4-1 and TRBJ2-1; no clear D. V was cut by 0 bases and J by 9 bases, with 24 bases left in between. Germline CDR1 and CDR2: MGHRA and YSYEKL. The CDR3 consists of 18 residues. CDR3 in amino acids: CASSQDGPRISVRAEQFF. CDR3 nucleotide sequence: TGCGCCAGCAGCCAAGACGGGCCAAGAATATCAGTTAGGGCTGAGCAGTTCTTC.

The chain has TRBV5-1 and TRBJ2-1; a weak D match, TRBD2 (6 bases). The germline V and J ends were trimmed by 4 bases and 6 bases, with 17 bases remaining between them. The CDR3 is 15 residues long. The germline gives CDR1 SGHRS, CDR2 YFSETQ. The CDR3 bases are TGCGCCAGCAGCCCCGGGTCCCGGGGGTCCAATGAGCAGTTCTTC. It codes for CASSPGSRGSNEQFF.

The V and J genes are TRBV18 and TRBJ2-2, with D possibly matching TRBD2 (5 bases). CDR3 length equals 13 residues. Trimming pared 6 bases from V and 7 bases from J, leaving 12 bases between. Germline loops: CDR1 KGHSH, CDR2 LQKENI. The CDR3 bases are TGTGCCAGCTCCCCAAACGGGAACGGGGAGCTGTTTTTT. This sequence encodes CASSPNGNGELFF. The full variable domain, rest sourced from reference TRBV18 and TRBJ2-2, is NAGVMQNPRHLVRRRGQEARLRCSPMKGHSHVYWYRQLPEEGLKFMVYLQKENIIDESGMPKERFSAEFPKEGPSILRIQQVVRGDSAAYFCASSPNGNGELFFGEGSRLTVL.

The chain links TRBV5-4 to TRBJ2-1; TRBD1 aligns across 9 bases. Germline CDR1 reads SGHNT; CDR2 reads YYREEE (reference sequence). With V trimmed by 0 bases and J by 9 bases, 4 bases remained unmatched. The CDR3 has 14 amino acids. The chain's CDR3 is CASSLEQGAGEQFF. The CDR3 DNA follows: TGTGCCAGCAGCTTGGAACAGGGGGCAGGTGAGCAGTTCTTC.

A word on this clone: This same CDR3 is encoded by further DNA sequences in the sample. This rearrangement joins TRBV5-1 to TRBJ1-3; D ambiguous. V lost 0 bases, J lost 0 bases, and 7 bases lay in between. The germline CDR1 and CDR2 sequences are SGHRS and YFSETQ. The CDR3 sequence is 15 residues long. CDR3 sequence (DNA): TGCGCCAGCAGCTTGGCGGGAGTCTCTGGAAACACCATATATTTT. Its translation: CASSLAGVSGNTIYF.

The chain links TRBV6-5 to TRBJ2-7; 7 nucleotides match TRBD1. The CDR3 has 14 amino acids. Germline loops: CDR1 MNHEY, CDR2 SVGAGI. The ends lost 4 bases at V and 2 bases at J; junction bases unmatched: 5. Written as DNA, the CDR3 is TGTGCCAGCAGTTCCGGGGACAGACCCTACGAGCAGTACTTC. Amino acids: CASSSGDRPYEQYF.

The J gene is TRBJ2-2, the V gene TRBV2; D unclear. The germline V and J ends were trimmed by 6 bases and 6 bases, with 8 bases remaining between them. Germline V gene data show CDR1 as SNHLY and CDR2 as FYNNEI. The CDR3 is made up of 12 amino acids. Here the CDR3 reads CASRADAGELFF. The CDR3, as DNA: TGTGCCAGCAGGGCGGACGCCGGGGAGCTGTTTTTT.

The V call is TRBV10-3, the J call TRBJ2-5, with D tentatively TRBD1 (5 bases). This CDR3 region has 15 residues. From germline, CDR1 is ENHRY and CDR2 SYGVKD. Trimming took 0 bases from V and 1 from J, leaving 9 bases between them. CDR3 nucleotide sequence: TGTGCCATCAGTGAGTCGAGACAGCCCCAAGAGACCCAGTACTTC. Translating it yields CAISESRQPQETQYF.

This sequence joins TRBV4-2 and TRBJ2-3; 13 positions match TRBD2. Looked up from germline, CDR1 is LGHNA and CDR2 is YNFKEQ. The ends lost 8 bases at V and 1 base at J; junction bases unmatched: 0. The CDR3 is made up of 14 amino acids. CDR3 amino acids: CASGLAGGTDTQYF. The DNA of the CDR3 is TGTGCCAGCGGACTAGCGGGAGGCACAGATACGCAGTATTTT.

The V call is TRBV28, the J call TRBJ1-3, with D tentatively TRBD1 (5 bases). The germline V gene has CDR1 MDHEN and CDR2 SYDVKM. The CDR3 is 16 amino acids. Trimming cost V 7 bases and J 0 bases, with 16 bases left between them. The CDR3 DNA sequence: TGTGCCAGCACCTTACCTCAGGGAGGCTCTGGAAACACCATATATTTT. Translating it yields CASTLPQGGSGNTIYF.

The chain uses TRBV28 and TRBJ1-5; maybe TRBD1 (5 bases). The germline V gene encodes CDR1 MDHEN and CDR2 SYDVKM. The germline V and J ends were trimmed by 2 bases and 2 bases, with 13 bases remaining between them. There are 16 residues in the CDR3. The CDR3 nucleotides read TGTGCCAGCAGTTTAGTGGCAGGGTGGGGCAATCAGCCCCAGCATTTT. Its translation is CASSLVAGWGNQPQHF.

This rearrangement joins TRBV4-1 to TRBJ2-1; D is possibly TRBD1 (6 bases). The CDR3 has 14 residues. V was clipped by 7 bases and J by 7 bases, with 17 bases between them. Per germline, CDR1 MGHRA and CDR2 YSYEKL. The CDR3 loop reads CASIRTAGENEQFF. The CDR3 nucleotides read TGCGCCAGCATTCGGACGGCAGGGGAAAATGAGCAGTTCTTC.

This clone was seen just once. The gene calls are TRBV6-5 and TRBJ1-2; a possible D gene is TRBD1 (6 bases). This CDR3 contains 15 residues. Germline V gene lookup returns CDR1 MNHEY and CDR2 SVGAGI. V lost 0 bases and J 8 bases, leaving 16 bases between the germline ends. The CDR3: CASSYSRRGAQGYTF. Here the CDR3 DNA reads TGTGCCAGCAGTTACTCCAGACGGGGGGCGCAGGGCTACACCTTC.

Details on this clone: Other DNA sequences from this sample encode an identical CDR3 as well. The chain employs TRBV18 and TRBJ1-1; the match to TRBD1 covers 8 bases. This CDR3 region has 14 residues. Germline trimming cut 3 bases from V and 1 base from J; bases unmatched to any gene: 1. Germline V gene lookup returns CDR1 KGHSH and CDR2 LQKENI. The CDR3 region has the DNA TGTGCCAGCTCACCGGACAGGGCGAACACTGAAGCTTTCTTT. It translates to CASSPDRANTEAFF. The full variable domain, its missing parts supplied by reference TRBV18 and TRBJ1-1, is NAGVMQNPRHLVRRRGQEARLRCSPMKGHSHVYWYRQLPEEGLKFMVYLQKENIIDESGMPKERFSAEFPKEGPSILRIQQVVRGDSAAYFCASSPDRANTEAFFGQGTRLTVV.

The rearrangement uses TRBV7-2 and TRBJ2-5; D is perhaps TRBD1 or TRBD2 (6 bases each). This CDR3 spans 16 amino acids. The V gene lost 8 bases and the J gene lost 1 base, with 20 bases spanning the gap. Looked up from germline, CDR1 is SGHTA and CDR2 is FQGNSA. The CDR3 spells CASFIGGRTAQETQYF. In DNA, the CDR3 is TGTGCCAGCTTTATAGGAGGGCGGACAGCCCAAGAGACCCAGTACTTC. Based on the CDR3 plus reference TRBV7-2 and TRBJ2-5, the full variable domain is GAGVSQSPSNKVTEKGKDVELRCDPISGHTALYWYRQSLGQGLEFLIYFQGNSAPDKSGLPSDRFSAERTGGSVSTLTIQRTQQEDSAVYLCASFIGGRTAQETQYFGPGTRLLVL.

The gene calls are TRBV4-3 and TRBJ1-2; D is perhaps TRBD1 (6 bases). This CDR3 spans 14 amino acids. The V end lost 3 bases, the J end lost 7 bases, and 15 bases lay between the germline ends. Germline lookup yields CDR1 LGHNA and CDR2 YSLEER. The CDR3 DNA reads as TGCGCCAGCAGCCACAGGGACACCGCGAGTGGCTACACCTTC. Residues: CASSHRDTASGYTF.